The 2 T cell receptor beta chains presented below share a single source sample, sequenced in a study of blood T cell repertoires in COVID-19. Profiled with immunoSEQ multiplex PCR; TCRdb holds only in-frame clones, not every one. The repertoire holds around 280,000 clones, 90% seen once, with less than 2% in the top ten. Sequenced: PBMCs or T cells enriched from blood (not recorded which). These receptors were collected from a woman aged 18-30 years with acute COVID-19.

The V call is TRBV5-1, the J call TRBJ2-1, with D maybe TRBD1 (6 bases). V was cut by 0 bases and J by 3 bases, with 13 bases left in between. This CDR3 has 16 amino acids. The germline V gene encodes CDR1 SGHRS and CDR2 YFSETQ. The CDR3 DNA is TGCGCCAGCAGCTTGGAAGGGGGACGATACTACAATGAGCAGTTCTTC. It translates to CASSLEGGRYYNEQFF.

The chain couples TRBV7-2 to TRBJ1-1; the match to TRBD1 covers 8 bases. J was trimmed by 0 bases and V by 5 bases; bases with no gene match: 5. The CDR3 extends over 15 amino acids. Germline CDR1 is SGHTA and CDR2 is FQGNSA. The CDR3 here is CASSLQGQVNTEAFF. The CDR3 nucleotides are TGTGCCAGCAGCCTACAGGGACAGGTGAACACTGAAGCTTTCTTT.